Shown below are 16 T cell receptor beta chains from a single sample sequenced in a study of T cell repertoires in cytomegalovirus infection. No antigen has been assigned to these receptors. A single record per CDR3 protein comes from TCRdb applying MiXCR to the reads. This table has around 430,000 distinct CDR3 sequences, under 45% appearing once. The input for sequencing was cultured PBMCs, taken from culture after CMV antigen stimulation. The receptors come from a human donor in good health (CMV status not recorded). Some clones in this sample may be carry-over from other donors' samples.

The chain has TRBV6-1 and TRBJ2-1, with 13 positions matching TRBD2. Looked up from germline, CDR1 is MNHNS and CDR2 is SASEGT. Trimming cost V 6 bases and J 9 bases; bases outside gene matches: 8. The CDR3 runs 15 residues. The CDR3 DNA is TGTGCCAGCAGACTAGCGGGAGGGAGTTTGAGTGAGCAGTTCTTC. Translating it yields CASRLAGGSLSEQFF.

The chain carries TRBV28 and TRBJ2-1, with 9 bases fitting TRBD1. The CDR3 has 17 residues. J was trimmed by 7 bases and V by 7 bases; bases with no gene match: 17. Germline CDR1 and CDR2: MDHEN and SYDVKM. CDR3 sequence (DNA): TGTGCCAGCAACAAATTTACCGGGACAGGGAAGGGTAATGAGCAGTTCTTC. Protein product: CASNKFTGTGKGNEQFF.

This clonotype was counted ten times or more. V usage is TRBV12-3 or TRBV12-4 and J usage is TRBJ2-7; 7 nucleotides align to TRBD1. The CDR3 length is 13 residues. V lost 3 bases to trimming and J lost 2 bases; unmatched junction nucleotides: 1. The CDR3 DNA is TGTGCCAGCAGTTTTGACAGGGCCTACGAGCAGTACTTC. It yields the protein CASSFDRAYEQYF.

This clonotype was seen a handful of times. The rearrangement links TRBV7-6 to TRBJ2-1; no clear D. CDR3 length: 11 residues. The germline V and J ends were trimmed by 8 bases and 4 bases, with 6 bases remaining between them. The germline gives CDR1 SGHVS, CDR2 FNYEAQ. CDR3 sequence reads: CASGLYNEQFF. In DNA, the CDR3 is TGTGCCAGCGGGTTATACAATGAGCAGTTCTTC.

This clonotype was picked up one time. This chain connects TRBV15 to TRBJ2-7, with 10 bases fitting TRBD2. Trimming cost V 0 bases and J 7 bases; bases outside gene matches: 9. This CDR3 region has 16 residues. From germline, CDR1 is LNHNV and CDR2 YYDKDF (reference sequence). CDR3 residues: CATSRDRLAGAGEQYF. The CDR3 region has the DNA TGTGCCACCAGCAGAGATAGGCTAGCGGGAGCGGGTGAGCAGTACTTC.

V gene TRBV19 combines with J gene TRBJ1-5; tentative D call: TRBD1 (6 bases). The CDR3 loop spans 15 amino acids. The germline V and J ends were trimmed by 7 bases and 6 bases, with 19 bases remaining between them. The germline V gene encodes CDR1 LNHDA and CDR2 SQIVND (reference sequence). The CDR3 loop is CASTRDTLGFQPQHF. CDR3 DNA: TGTGCCAGTACAAGGGACACCTTAGGGTTTCAGCCCCAGCATTTT.

This chain links TRBV12-3 or TRBV12-4 with TRBJ2-7, with a possible D match to TRBD1 (6 bases). The CDR3 has 12 residues. The V end lost 6 bases, the J end lost 6 bases, and 12 bases lay between the germline ends. CDR3 sequence: CASSPQGSEQYF. For the CDR3, the DNA is TGTGCCAGCAGCCCACAGGGCTCCGAGCAGTACTTC.

The rearrangement uses TRBV28 and TRBJ1-1; D unclear. The CDR3 is made up of 12 amino acids. V was shortened by 10 bases and J by 3 bases, with 12 bases between the two germline ends. Looked up from germline, CDR1 is MDHEN and CDR2 is SYDVKM. The CDR3 reads CATYSGDTEAFF. The CDR3 nucleotides read TGTGCCACTTACAGCGGGGACACTGAAGCTTTCTTT.

The chain couples TRBV7-9 to TRBJ2-7, with a tentative D call TRBD2 (5 bases). The CDR3 consists of 11 residues. Germline V gene data show CDR1 as SEHNR and CDR2 as FQNEAQ (reference sequence). With 4 bases removed from V and 8 bases from J, the gap between germline ends came to 9 bases. This CDR3 reads CASSSRDKQYF. DNA for the CDR3: TGTGCCAGCAGCTCCCGGGATAAGCAGTACTTC.

The chain has TRBV7-8 and TRBJ2-2, with TRBD1 as a possible D gene (6 bases). V was clipped by 5 bases and J by 6 bases, with 13 bases between them. This CDR3 region has 14 residues. Germline CDR1 and CDR2: SGHVS and FQNEAQ. The CDR3 DNA is TGTGCCAGCAGCCCAATCAGGGGTTCCGGGGAGCTGTTTTTT. It is translated as CASSPIRGSGELFF.

This clonotype was picked up a small number of times. This chain uses TRBV7-8 with TRBJ2-7; 9 nucleotides align to TRBD2. Germline assignment: CDR1 SGHVS and CDR2 FQNEAQ. This CDR3 has 17 amino acids. V lost 2 bases to trimming and J lost 4 bases; unmatched junction nucleotides: 12. In DNA form, the CDR3 reads TGTGCCAGCAGCTTACCTCCTCTTAGCGGGAGTCGGTACGAGCAGTACTTC. This encodes CASSLPPLSGSRYEQYF.

The gene calls are TRBV4-3 and TRBJ2-7, with TRBD2 matching over 8 bases. V shed 8 bases, J shed 0 bases, and the junction held 9 bases outside the gene matches. This CDR3 contains 15 residues. CDR1 is LGHNA and CDR2 is YSLEER in the germline V gene. This CDR3 reads CASSIAGHPSYEQYF. The CDR3 nucleotides read TGCGCCAGCTCCATAGCGGGACACCCCTCCTACGAGCAGTACTTC.

The V and J genes are TRBV12-3 or TRBV12-4 and TRBJ2-1; TRBD2 might be the D (5 bases). This CDR3 spans 12 amino acids. The germline V and J ends were trimmed by 9 bases and 8 bases, with 14 bases remaining between them. CDR3 residues: CASFVVGDEQFF. The DNA of the CDR3 is TGTGCCAGTTTCGTCGTCGGGGATGAGCAGTTCTTC.

The chain recombines TRBV2 with TRBJ2-5; D is perhaps TRBD1 or TRBD2 (5 bases each). V shed 8 bases and J shed 2 bases, with 15 bases lying between them. The CDR3 is 14 amino acids. Germline values: CDR1 SNHLY, CDR2 FYNNEI. CDR3 sequence: CASATREGQETQYF. CDR3 nucleotides: TGTGCCAGCGCCACCCGAGAGGGGCAAGAGACCCAGTACTTC. Based on the CDR3 plus reference TRBV2 and TRBJ2-5, the full variable domain is EPEVTQTPSHQVTQMGQEVILRCVPISNHLYFYWYRQILGQKVEFLVSFYNNEISEKSEIFDDQFSVERPDGSNFTLKIRSTKLEDSAMYFCASATREGQETQYFGPGTRLLVL.

This clonotype has more than one count but fewer than ten. This chain connects TRBV6-1 to TRBJ2-5, with 9 bases aligning to TRBD1. The length of the CDR3 is 14 residues. Germline assignment: CDR1 MNHNS and CDR2 SASEGT. V lost 1 base, J lost 3 bases, and 0 bases stayed unmatched. The CDR3 spells CASSEGTGEETQYF. The CDR3 DNA sequence: TGTGCCAGCAGTGAAGGGACAGGGGAAGAGACCCAGTACTTC.

The V call is TRBV24-1, the J call TRBJ2-3; TRBD2 matches at 11 bases. CDR1 is KGHDR, CDR2 SFDVKD, per germline. The CDR3 has 16 amino acids. J gave up 6 bases and V 4 bases, and 8 bases lay outside the gene matches. DNA of the CDR3: TGTGCCACCAGTGACCCGATAGCGGGAGGGACGGATACGCAGTATTTT. Translation: CATSDPIAGGTDTQYF.